This T cell receptor beta chain was observed in a study of T cells after yellow fever vaccination. This CDR3 contains 13 residues. The germline gives CDR1 GTSNPN, CDR2 SVGIG (reference sequence). The V end was cut by 5 bases, the J end by 1 base, with 10 bases between. 5'RACE template switching generated TCR cDNA, adding a universal primer site and UMIs. TCRdb re-analysed the 5' RACE reads in MiXCR, keeping a single row per CDR3 protein. Of roughly 140,000 distinct CDR3 sequences in the sample, 7.7% were seen once. This clonotype was counted many times. What it binds is unknown. Study-level findings and limits: The booster saw the reappearance of most primary-vaccination clones (roughly 96% CD4, around 88% CD8). The secondary T-cell response peaked on day 5, not day 15, but was weaker.

The specimen comprised CD4+ T cells sorted from PBMCs, sampled 5 days after the yellow fever booster vaccination. This TCR was sampled from a man aged 30 to 45 who received the YFV17D yellow fever vaccine. V and J are TRBV30 and TRBJ2-3, with a weak D call TRBD2 (6 bases). CDR3 in DNA: TGTGCCTGGTCAGGGACTGGCACAGATACGCAGTATTTT. This encodes CAWSGTGTDTQYF.